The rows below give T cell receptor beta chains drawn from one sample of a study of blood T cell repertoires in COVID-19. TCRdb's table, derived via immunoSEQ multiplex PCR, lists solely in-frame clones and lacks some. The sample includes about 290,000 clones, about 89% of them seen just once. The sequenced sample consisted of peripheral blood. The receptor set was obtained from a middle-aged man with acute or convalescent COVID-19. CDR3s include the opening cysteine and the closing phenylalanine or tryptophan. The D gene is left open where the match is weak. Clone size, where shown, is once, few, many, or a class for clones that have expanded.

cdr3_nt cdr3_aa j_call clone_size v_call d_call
TGTGCCAGCAGCCAAGGTGGAACAGGGAATCAGCCCCAGCATTTT CASSQGGTGNQPQHF TRBJ1-5 few TRBV4-2 NA
TGCGCCAGCAGCCAAGATCGACAGAACAATCAGCCCCAGCATTTT CASSQDRQNNQPQHF TRBJ1-5 NA TRBV4-1 NA
TGTGCCAGCAGCTTTCCTCGGGACAGGGAATATAGCACCGGGGAGCTGTTTTTT CASSFPRDREYSTGELFF TRBJ2-2 NA TRBV5-6 TRBD1
TGTGCCAGCAGTTGGGAGGCGGACTATGGCTACACCTTC CASSWEADYGYTF TRBJ1-2 NA TRBV12-3/TRBV12-4 NA
TGTGCCAGCAGCTTAGAGCGGTTCACAGATACGCAGTATTTT CASSLERFTDTQYF TRBJ2-3 NA TRBV7-8 NA
TGTGCCAGCAGTGATCGGGGTGGCTACACCTTC CASSDRGGYTF TRBJ1-2 NA TRBV6-1 NA
TGTGCCAGCAGTCCAGCGGGGGCCTACTACAATGAGCAGTTCTTC CASSPAGAYYNEQFF TRBJ2-1 NA TRBV27 TRBD2
TGTGCCATCAGCCGGGACAGCCCGACCTTATTTAATGAAAAACTGTTTTTT CAISRDSPTLFNEKLFF TRBJ1-4 NA TRBV10-3 TRBD1
TGTGCCAGCAGCCGGTCCGTTGCTAACTATGGCTACACCTTC CASSRSVANYGYTF TRBJ1-2 NA TRBV11-2 NA
TGTGCCAGCAGCCCGGGACAGGGGATGGAGCAGTACTTC CASSPGQGMEQYF TRBJ2-7 NA TRBV2 TRBD1
TGTGCCAGCAGTTACGGGTACAATGAGCAGTTCTTC CASSYGYNEQFF TRBJ2-1 NA TRBV12-3/TRBV12-4 NA
TGTGCCATCAGTGGCAGTGGGACTACTGGAAACACCATATATTTT CAISGSGTTGNTIYF TRBJ1-3 NA TRBV10-3 NA
TGTGCCAGCAGCCCGAAAGGACTTACTAATGAAAAACTGTTTTTT CASSPKGLTNEKLFF TRBJ1-4 NA TRBV3-1/TRBV3-2 NA
TGTGCCAGCAGCGCCCGACAGGTAGCTAACTATGGCTACACCTTC CASSARQVANYGYTF TRBJ1-2 NA TRBV9 NA
TGTGCCAGCAACCCTCGGCGGGGCACCTACGAGCAGTACTTC CASNPRRGTYEQYF TRBJ2-7 NA TRBV6-6 NA
TGTGCCAGCAGCGTAGACGGGTCTAACTATGGCTACACCTTC CASSVDGSNYGYTF TRBJ1-2 NA TRBV9 NA
TGTGCCAGCAGCCTCAGTCGCCCGGGCACCGGGGAGCTGTTTTTT CASSLSRPGTGELFF TRBJ2-2 NA TRBV2 NA
TGTGCCAGCAGCTCACGACTAGCGGGGGCGGGAGGTGAGCAGTTCTTC CASSSRLAGAGGEQFF TRBJ2-1 NA TRBV7-2 TRBD2
TGCGCCAGCAGCTTGGGTGACGGCTGGCAGGGAGGTTCTGGCTACACCTTC CASSLGDGWQGGSGYTF TRBJ1-2 NA TRBV5-1 NA
TGTGCCAGCAGGGGACAGGGACGGGAGCAGTACTTC CASRGQGREQYF TRBJ2-7 NA TRBV12-3/TRBV12-4 TRBD1
TGTGCCAGCAGCCCCAATCCGGGACAGGGGGCCTACGAGCAGTACTTC CASSPNPGQGAYEQYF TRBJ2-7 NA TRBV7-9 TRBD1
TGTGCCAGCAGCCAAGAAGCCAGGGGAAATAATGAAAAACTGTTTTTT CASSQEARGNNEKLFF TRBJ1-4 NA TRBV4-2 NA
TGCGCCAGCAGCTTGGGGGAATGGGAGGAAGCTTTCTTT CASSLGEWEEAFF TRBJ1-1 NA TRBV5-1 NA
TGTGCCAGCGGGCCAGTCCCCACGGCCCTCCACTTT CASGPVPTALHF TRBJ1-6 NA TRBV2 NA
TGTGCCAGCAGCTTGGGCAGGTACACAGATACGCAGTATTTT CASSLGRYTDTQYF TRBJ2-3 NA TRBV5-4 NA
TGTGCCAGCAGCCAAGTGTCTGGATACGGGGAAAAACTGTTTTTT CASSQVSGYGEKLFF TRBJ1-4 NA TRBV3-1/TRBV3-2 NA
TGTGCCAGTAGTATAGGATCGGCCGGGGAGCTGTTTTTT CASSIGSAGELFF TRBJ2-2 few TRBV19 NA
TGTGCCAGCTCTTCATTCGGGAGCACAGATACGCAGTATTTT CASSSFGSTDTQYF TRBJ2-3 NA TRBV18 NA
TGTGCCAGCAGTGCGTCCAGGGGGGACTCGCGGGCTGGCTACACCTTC CASSASRGDSRAGYTF TRBJ1-2 NA TRBV25-1 TRBD1
TGCGCCAGCAGCTTGCGACAGAATGAAGAAGCTTTCTTT CASSLRQNEEAFF TRBJ1-1 NA TRBV5-1 NA